The TCR beta chain under discussion was sequenced for a study of blood T cell repertoires in COVID-19 (dated by TCRdb to the early 2020s). For context, the study as a whole: The collaborator samples originated in the United States, Italy and Spain and spanned the acute and convalescent phases of COVID-19. The prospective study material was composed of cDNA or gDNA derived from T cells, B-cell-depleted T cells, or PBMCs. Samples came from the ongoing ImmuneRACE study (first 160 participants) plus 1,254 subjects from 6 global collaborators. The repertoires were released in a freely available public database intended as a resource for research on the immune response to SARS-CoV-2. A de-identified subject ID, COVID-19 status, age in years and sex were almost always included in the sample metadata. Where HLA class I and class II types were available, the types were taken from metadata supplied by the sample provider, not from assay-based typing. The dataset comprised deeply sampled blood TCRbeta repertoires from subjects exposed to, actively infected with, or recovered from COVID-19.

TCRbeta CDR3 regions were amplified from genomic DNA using the immunoSEQ Assay, a bias-controlled multiplex PCR. As for the original processing: The number of nucleated cells in each sample was estimated by amplification of reference gene primers within the assay. Sequence reads were collapsed and filtered to measure the absolute abundance of every unique TCRbeta CDR3 rearrangement. For each sample, productive Simpson clonality was calculated as the square root of Simpson's diversity index over productive rearrangements. TCRdb carries this immuneACCESS record with in-frame sequences only. Its versions omit some clonotypes, under half of them owing to an unresolved V gene in the studies checked, with the rest unexplained. The V and J calls and clone size were taken over from that table, and D and trimming were inferred from the DNA. The table for this sample lists about 68,000 clones; 70% to 85% of them were counted only once. The ten biggest clones cover roughly 9.8% of the sample.

Whole blood was collected in K2EDTA tubes by collaborating institutions according to the institutions' own protocols. Collaborator samples were shipped for TCRbeta analysis as frozen whole blood, isolated PBMCs, or DNA extracted from either sample type. Overall study outcomes, separate from this receptor: The quantity of clinical and demographic metadata differed by source and by participant and was supplied without curation.

The germline V gene provides CDR1 SGHRS and CDR2 YFSETQ. V and J lose 1 base and 2 bases, and a span of 16 bases separates them. The CDR3 covers 16 residues, taking in both the cysteine and the phenylalanine. Only the CDR3 DNA stays, 48 bases, in frame from base 1. Remarks on this clone: The antigen it recognizes is unknown. Nothing much larger sits one base from this clone, and base qualities are not available.

Sequenced material: peripheral blood. The V and J genes are TRBV5-1 and TRBJ2-7; a weak D assignment points to TRBD1 (6 bases agree). The sequence was collected from a woman aged 50 to 60 with acute or convalescent COVID-19. The CDR3 is CASSLSDGAGAYEQYF. The nucleotide sequence reads TGCGCCAGCAGCTTGTCGGACGGGGCAGGGGCCTACGAGCAGTACTTC.